This T cell receptor beta chain derives from a study of blood T cell repertoires in COVID-19. Here immunoSEQ multiplex PCR was the method, and the copy in TCRdb shows in-frame clones only, minus some. Among 180,000 or so clones listed, approximately 83% were seen once. This clone occurred a few times. This CDR3 region has 14 residues. Germline V gives CDR1 ENHRY, CDR2 SYGVKD. V lost 2 bases and J lost 7, with 9 bases in between. The V and J genes are TRBV10-3 and TRBJ1-6; D call uncertain. The TCR originated in a man aged 60 to 69 with acute or convalescent COVID-19. The sequenced material came from peripheral blood. The CDR3 nucleotides are TGTGCCATCAGTGAGCTGGGCCCCAATTCACCCCTCCACTTT. Residues: CAISELGPNSPLHF.